One sample yielded the 6 T cell receptor beta chains listed below, sequenced in a study of T-cell reconstitution after alpha-beta-depleted transplantation in children. Construction of the TCRbeta library involved unique molecular identifiers. TCRdb reanalysed the PCR reads using MiXCR and keeps one entry per CDR3 protein. The sample has approximately 170,000 distinct CDR3 sequences, more than 9.5% seen once; the top ten hold 13%. Sequenced material: PBMCs, taken before TCRalphabeta/CD19-depleted stem cell transplant. Receptor source: a boy aged 2 to 10 with acute myeloid leukemia, due to receive a stem cell transplant.

This clonotype was picked up many times. V gene TRBV18 combines with J gene TRBJ1-2, with D tentatively TRBD1 (5 bases). The CDR3 totals 16 residues. The V and J ends lost 5 bases and 0 bases respectively, with 16 bases between them. The V gene's germline CDR1 is KGHSH and CDR2 LQKENI. The CDR3 nucleotides read TGTGCCAGCTCAGTTGACAGACAAGAATCTAACTATGGCTACACCTTC. Protein product: CASSVDRQESNYGYTF.

This clonotype was counted many times. The rearrangement links TRBV4-1 to TRBJ2-5; no reliable D call. CDR3 length: 13 residues. Deletions cut 0 bases from V and 5 bases from J, with 7 bases between. From germline, CDR1 is MGHRA and CDR2 YSYEKL. CDR3 in amino acids: CASSQDFWETQYF. The CDR3 DNA is TGCGCCAGCAGCCAAGATTTTTGGGAGACCCAGTACTTC.

In the case of this clonotype: It may be a read error: a sequence one base away is much more abundant. Without the conserved terminal phenylalanine or tryptophan, this CDR3 likely stems from a read error. This rearrangement joins TRBV28 to TRBJ1-6; maybe TRBD1 (5 bases). CDR1 is MDHEN, CDR2 SYDVKM, per germline. Trimming cost V 7 bases and J 8 bases, with 21 bases left between them. The CDR3 is 16 amino acids. The CDR3 region has the DNA TGTGCCAGCAAGGGGACCGCGACCCTTCCTCATTCACCCCTCCACCTT. Amino acids: CASKGTATLPHSPLHL.

For this clonotype: This clone may be a read error of a much larger clone one base away. The chain carries TRBV7-2 and TRBJ2-1; no clear D gene. Trimming pared 10 bases from V and 6 bases from J, leaving 19 bases between. This CDR3 has 14 residues. Germline-derived CDR1 and CDR2 are SGHTA and FQGNSA. The CDR3 loop is CAKSKRRLSNEQFF. In DNA, the CDR3 is TGTGCCAAAAGCAAGAGGAGATTGAGCAATGAGCAGTTCTTC.

This clonotype showed up many times. The rearrangement uses TRBV7-3 and TRBJ2-3; no reliable D call. CDR1 and CDR2 from the germline V gene are SGHTA and FQGTGA. This CDR3 contains 13 residues. V lost 4 bases, J lost 3 bases, and 8 bases lay in between. The CDR3 sequence is CASSSSSTDTQYF. The CDR3 region has the DNA TGTGCCAGCAGCTCCTCCTCGACAGATACGCAGTATTTT.

The table lists this clonotype with many counts. The chain carries TRBV29-1 and TRBJ2-1; no firm D call. Germline V gives CDR1 SQVTM, CDR2 ANQGSEA. The CDR3 covers 10 residues. V was pared by 4 bases and J by 12 bases, with 10 bases between. Written as DNA, the CDR3 is TGCAGCGTTGTCGTCAGGAGGCAGTTCTTC. Translating it yields CSVVVRRQFF.